The entry below gives a single T cell receptor beta chain sequence along with its context. This entry belongs to a study of OX40 agonist ivuxolimab in advanced cancers. Study-level background: The eligibility criteria allowed prior anti-PD-1, anti-PD-L1 or anti-CTLA-4 therapy, and 40% had some.

The data were produced by immunoSEQ multiplex PCR, yet TCRdb's version contains in-frame clones alone and is incomplete. The repertoire holds roughly 80,000 clones, with around four fifths as singletons. The CDR3 consists of 17 residues. Trimming removed 3 bases from V and 2 bases from J, with 20 bases in between. Germline-derived CDR1 and CDR2 are LNHNV and YYDKDF (reference sequence). The chain couples TRBV15 to TRBJ2-7; D unclear. Sequenced here: CD4+ or CD8+ T cells sorted from blood, sampled in a trial of the OX40 agonist ivuxolimab. The TCR originated in an adult with an advanced solid tumor such as melanoma, head and neck, liver or kidney cancer. In DNA form, the CDR3 reads TGTGCCACCAGCAGTGCCCCACCTCTCCGGGCGACCTACGAGCAGTACTTC. This translates into CATSSAPPLRATYEQYF.